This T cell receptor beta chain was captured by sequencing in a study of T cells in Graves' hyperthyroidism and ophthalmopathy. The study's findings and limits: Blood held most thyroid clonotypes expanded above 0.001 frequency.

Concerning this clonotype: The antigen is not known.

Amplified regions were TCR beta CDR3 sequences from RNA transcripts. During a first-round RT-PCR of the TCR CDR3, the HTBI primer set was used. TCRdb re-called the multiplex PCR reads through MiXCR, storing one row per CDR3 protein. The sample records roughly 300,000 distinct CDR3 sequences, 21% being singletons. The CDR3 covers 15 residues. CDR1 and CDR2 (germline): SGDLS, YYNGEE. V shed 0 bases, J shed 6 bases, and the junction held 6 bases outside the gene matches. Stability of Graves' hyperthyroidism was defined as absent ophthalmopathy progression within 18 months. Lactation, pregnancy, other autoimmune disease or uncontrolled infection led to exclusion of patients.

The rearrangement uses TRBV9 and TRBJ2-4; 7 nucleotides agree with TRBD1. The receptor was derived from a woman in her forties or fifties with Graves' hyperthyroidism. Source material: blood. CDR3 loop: CASSVVGGSGNIQYF. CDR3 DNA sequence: TGTGCCAGCAGCGTAGTAGGGGGCTCAGGAAACATTCAGTACTTC.